Each of the 4 T cell receptor beta chains below was sequenced from the same sample in a study of blood T cell repertoires in COVID-19. Assay: immunoSEQ multiplex PCR; the TCRdb copy retains only in-frame clones and omits some. The table lists approximately 130,000 clones, around 76% of them singletons. Sequences were obtained from peripheral blood. The receptors were gathered from a human donor in a cohort sampled during active COVID-19.

V and J are TRBV19 and TRBJ2-5; 10 bases are a match to TRBD1. The CDR3 consists of 16 residues. Losses at the gene ends were 7 bases for V and 3 bases for J; bases not matched to a gene: 11. Per germline, CDR1 LNHDA and CDR2 SQIVND (reference sequence). CDR3 coding DNA: TGTGCCAGTACCCCCGACAGGACAGGGGGGAAAGAGACCCAGTACTTC. This sequence encodes CASTPDRTGGKETQYF.

This chain links TRBV5-4 with TRBJ1-2; possible D gene TRBD1, 5 bases. Germline V CDR1 and CDR2: SGHNT, YYREEE (reference sequence). This CDR3 spans 13 amino acids. Trimming took 2 bases from V and 4 from J, leaving 9 bases between them. Here the CDR3 reads CASSLRGIYGYTF. The CDR3 DNA reads as TGTGCCAGCAGCTTAAGGGGCATCTATGGCTACACCTTC.

This chain uses TRBV2 with TRBJ2-7; TRBD1 aligns across 9 bases. Germline V CDR1 and CDR2: SNHLY, FYNNEI. The CDR3 sequence is 13 residues long. Trimming took 7 bases from V and 5 from J; bases not matched to a gene: 6. CDR3 nucleotide sequence: TGTGCCAGCAACCGGGACAGGGTAGACGAGCAGTACTTC. The encoded protein is CASNRDRVDEQYF. Drawing the rest from reference TRBV2 and TRBJ2-7, the complete variable domain is EPEVTQTPSHQVTQMGQEVILRCVPISNHLYFYWYRQILGQKVEFLVSFYNNEISEKSEIFDDQFSVERPDGSNFTLKIRSTKLEDSAMYFCASNRDRVDEQYFGPGTRLTVT.

V gene TRBV6-5 combines with J gene TRBJ2-7; 7 nucleotides agree with TRBD1. The CDR3 length is 15 residues. Germline trimming cut 10 bases from V and 5 bases from J; bases unmatched to any gene: 17. Germline values: CDR1 MNHEY, CDR2 SVGAGI. The CDR3 loop reads CATKVGTVRLHEQYF. The CDR3 DNA sequence: TGTGCCACCAAGGTAGGGACAGTACGTCTCCACGAGCAGTACTTC.